This TCR beta chain was documented in a study of CD8+CD57+ T cells in acquired aplastic anemia. The study profiled TCR beta VDJ and CDR3 using genomic DNA as template. MiXCR, run by TCRdb on the reads, gives a single entry per CDR3 protein. The sample carries roughly 250,000 distinct CDR3 sequences, more than 40% recorded once. Germline V gives CDR1 LNHDA, CDR2 SQIVND (reference sequence). The CDR3 runs 14 residues. V lost 3 bases, J lost 3 bases, and 12 bases lay in between. Patients included in sequencing had previously demonstrated CD8+CD57+ cell expansion by flow cytometry. The TCR comes from a human donor with aplastic anemia. Sequenced: sorted CD4+, CD8+, or CD8+CD57+ T cells (not recorded which) from PBMCs. J is TRBJ2-7 and V is TRBV19; the D gene is possibly TRBD2 (7 bases). CDR3 amino acids: CASSIGGLDYEQYF. CDR3 bases: TGTGCCAGTAGTATCGGGGGGCTGGACTACGAGCAGTACTTC. Drawing the rest from reference TRBV19 and TRBJ2-7, the complete variable domain is DGGITQSPKYLFRKEGQNVTLSCEQNLNHDAMYWYRQDPGQGLRLIYYSQIVNDFQKGDIAEGYSVSREKKESFPLTVTSAQKNPTAFYLCASSIGGLDYEQYFGPGTRLTVT.